The rows below give T cell receptor beta chains drawn from one sample of a study of beta chain features in type 1 diabetes. TCRdb's table, derived via immunoSEQ multiplex PCR, lists solely in-frame clones and lacks some. The sample gives 250,000 or so clones, around 26% of which show up once; approximately 4% is in the top ten. Sequencing used central memory CD4+ T cells from blood. These receptors all come from a man younger than 45 in good health. CDR3s include the opening cysteine and the closing phenylalanine or tryptophan. The order of the fields is V gene, J gene, D gene, CDR3 length, clone size, CDR3 protein, CDR3 DNA. The D gene is left open where the match is weak. Only some rows state a clone size, as once, few, many or a class for expanded clones.

v_call: TRBV7-6
j_call: TRBJ2-3
d_call: TRBD2
cdr3_length: 16
clone_size: few
cdr3_aa: CASSFIAGGLTDTQYF
cdr3_nt: TGTGCCAGCAGCTTTATAGCGGGGGGGTTGACAGATACGCAGTATTTT

v_call: TRBV2
j_call: TRBJ2-6
d_call: -
cdr3_length: 14
clone_size: few
cdr3_aa: CASSDRVGANVLTF
cdr3_nt: TGTGCCAGCAGTGACAGGGTCGGGGCCAACGTCCTGACTTTC

v_call: TRBV2
j_call: TRBJ2-1
d_call: -
cdr3_length: 12
clone_size: many
cdr3_aa: CASSLGYNEQFF
cdr3_nt: TGTGCCAGCAGTCTCGGATACAATGAGCAGTTCTTC

v_call: TRBV7-7
j_call: TRBJ1-2
d_call: -
cdr3_length: 14
clone_size: -
cdr3_aa: CASSPVSGNYGYTF
cdr3_nt: TGTGCCAGCAGCCCAGTCAGCGGTAACTATGGCTACACCTTC

v_call: TRBV25-1
j_call: TRBJ1-1
d_call: -
cdr3_length: 16
clone_size: -
cdr3_aa: CASSGSSAAPNTEAFF
cdr3_nt: TGTGCCAGCAGTGGGTCCAGTGCAGCCCCGAACACTGAAGCTTTCTTT

v_call: TRBV20-1
j_call: TRBJ2-7
d_call: -
cdr3_length: 11
clone_size: few
cdr3_aa: CSASYGLEQYF
cdr3_nt: TGCAGTGCTAGTTACGGCCTCGAGCAGTACTTC

v_call: TRBV5-1
j_call: TRBJ2-7
d_call: TRBD1
cdr3_length: 15
clone_size: few
cdr3_aa: CASSLRGQGSYEQYF
cdr3_nt: TGCGCCAGCAGCTTGCGGGGACAGGGAAGCTACGAGCAGTACTTC

v_call: TRBV15
j_call: TRBJ2-7
d_call: -
cdr3_length: 14
clone_size: many
cdr3_aa: CATSRMFEGHEQYF
cdr3_nt: TGTGCCACCAGCAGGATGTTCGAGGGCCACGAGCAGTACTTC

v_call: TRBV6-1
j_call: TRBJ2-1
d_call: -
cdr3_length: 13
clone_size: -
cdr3_aa: CASSEKAAGEQFF
cdr3_nt: TGTGCCAGCAGTGAAAAGGCCGCCGGGGAGCAGTTCTTC

v_call: TRBV7-2
j_call: TRBJ2-5
d_call: -
cdr3_length: 13
clone_size: -
cdr3_aa: CASSLDTQETQYF
cdr3_nt: TGTGCCAGCAGCTTAGATACTCAAGAGACCCAGTACTTC

v_call: TRBV30
j_call: TRBJ1-1
d_call: -
cdr3_length: 13
clone_size: few
cdr3_aa: CAWSGSPNTEAFF
cdr3_nt: TGTGCCTGGAGTGGGTCGCCGAACACTGAAGCTTTCTTT

v_call: TRBV7-2
j_call: TRBJ2-6
d_call: -
cdr3_length: 16
clone_size: -
cdr3_aa: CASTKKVVAGANVLTF
cdr3_nt: TGTGCCAGCACCAAAAAGGTTGTGGCTGGGGCCAACGTCCTGACTTTC

v_call: TRBV7-2
j_call: TRBJ2-5
d_call: TRBD2
cdr3_length: 18
clone_size: -
cdr3_aa: CASSARLAGGPREETQYF
cdr3_nt: TGTGCCAGCAGCGCGAGACTAGCGGGGGGGCCGAGGGAGGAGACCCAGTACTTC

v_call: TRBV7-9
j_call: TRBJ1-2
d_call: -
cdr3_length: 13
clone_size: few
cdr3_aa: CASSRGGGPGYTF
cdr3_nt: TGTGCCAGCAGCCGAGGAGGTGGGCCCGGCTACACCTTC

v_call: TRBV2
j_call: TRBJ2-5
d_call: -
cdr3_length: 11
clone_size: -
cdr3_aa: CASSGRRTQYF
cdr3_nt: TGTGCCAGCAGTGGTAGGAGGACCCAGTACTTC

v_call: TRBV19
j_call: TRBJ2-7
d_call: -
cdr3_length: 13
clone_size: -
cdr3_aa: CASSTTAAYEQYF
cdr3_nt: TGTGCCAGTAGTACGACAGCTGCCTACGAGCAGTACTTC

v_call: TRBV9
j_call: TRBJ2-1
d_call: -
cdr3_length: 14
clone_size: -
cdr3_aa: CASSVVGNYNEQFF
cdr3_nt: TGTGCCAGCAGCGTAGTGGGTAACTACAATGAGCAGTTCTTC

v_call: TRBV27
j_call: TRBJ2-1
d_call: TRBD1
cdr3_length: 15
clone_size: -
cdr3_aa: CASSRRQGNYNEQFF
cdr3_nt: TGTGCCAGCAGCCGACGACAGGGGAACTACAATGAGCAGTTCTTC

v_call: TRBV5-1
j_call: TRBJ2-1
d_call: TRBD2
cdr3_length: 15
clone_size: many
cdr3_aa: CASSFAGGPSNEQFF
cdr3_nt: TGCGCCAGCAGCTTCGCGGGAGGGCCGAGCAATGAGCAGTTCTTC

v_call: TRBV9
j_call: TRBJ1-5
d_call: -
cdr3_length: 14
clone_size: -
cdr3_aa: CASSVTGSNQPQHF
cdr3_nt: TGTGCCAGCAGCGTAACAGGAAGCAATCAGCCCCAGCATTTT

v_call: TRBV7-2
j_call: TRBJ2-7
d_call: -
cdr3_length: 14
clone_size: -
cdr3_aa: CASSPRGGYHEQYF
cdr3_nt: TGTGCCAGCAGCCCCCGTGGAGGGTACCACGAGCAGTACTTC

v_call: TRBV5-1
j_call: TRBJ1-1
d_call: -
cdr3_length: 13
clone_size: few
cdr3_aa: CASSFREGTEAFF
cdr3_nt: TGCGCCAGCAGCTTCAGGGAAGGGACTGAAGCTTTCTTT

v_call: TRBV30
j_call: TRBJ2-3
d_call: TRBD2
cdr3_length: 21
clone_size: -
cdr3_aa: CAWSGDGLAGGPPRGTDTQYF
cdr3_nt: TGTGCCTGGAGTGGGGACGGACTAGCGGGAGGGCCGCCTCGGGGCACAGATACGCAGTATTTT

v_call: TRBV7-9
j_call: TRBJ2-1
d_call: -
cdr3_length: 14
clone_size: -
cdr3_aa: CASSSRTATNEQFF
cdr3_nt: TGTGCCAGCAGCTCTCGGACCGCGACGAATGAGCAGTTCTTC

v_call: TRBV4-3
j_call: TRBJ2-3
d_call: -
cdr3_length: 14
clone_size: -
cdr3_aa: CASSQDGGTDTQYF
cdr3_nt: TGCGCCAGCAGCCAAGACGGAGGCACAGATACGCAGTATTTT

v_call: TRBV7-2
j_call: TRBJ2-1
d_call: TRBD2
cdr3_length: 15
clone_size: few
cdr3_aa: CASSLGTSGLNEQFF
cdr3_nt: TGTGCCAGCAGCTTAGGAACTAGCGGGTTGAATGAGCAGTTCTTC

v_call: TRBV29-1
j_call: TRBJ1-6
d_call: TRBD1
cdr3_length: 15
clone_size: -
cdr3_aa: CSVARDSNYNSPLHF
cdr3_nt: TGCAGCGTTGCCCGGGACAGCAACTATAATTCACCCCTCCACTTT

v_call: TRBV2
j_call: TRBJ1-3
d_call: -
cdr3_length: 15
clone_size: few
cdr3_aa: CASSADTADGNTIYF
cdr3_nt: TGTGCCAGCAGTGCTGACACAGCCGATGGAAACACCATATATTTT

v_call: TRBV6-5
j_call: TRBJ2-7
d_call: -
cdr3_length: 14
clone_size: -
cdr3_aa: CASSLSGSDYEQYF
cdr3_nt: TGTGCCAGCAGTTTATCAGGATCAGACTACGAGCAGTACTTC

v_call: TRBV7-2
j_call: TRBJ1-2
d_call: -
cdr3_length: 15
clone_size: -
cdr3_aa: CASSPSGGERYGYTF
cdr3_nt: TGTGCCAGCAGCCCCTCTGGGGGCGAACGGTATGGCTACACCTTC

v_call: TRBV4-3
j_call: TRBJ2-1
d_call: -
cdr3_length: 15
clone_size: -
cdr3_aa: CASSQDSRGTMEQFF
cdr3_nt: TGCGCCAGCAGCCAAGACTCTCGGGGGACGATGGAGCAGTTCTTC

v_call: TRBV5-1
j_call: TRBJ2-5
d_call: TRBD1
cdr3_length: 13
clone_size: -
cdr3_aa: CASSSTGEETQYF
cdr3_nt: TGCGCCAGCAGCTCGACAGGGGAAGAGACCCAGTACTTC

v_call: TRBV18
j_call: TRBJ2-4
d_call: -
cdr3_length: 15
clone_size: -
cdr3_aa: CASSLEQGIENIQYF
cdr3_nt: TGTGCCAGCTCCCTCGAACAGGGAATAGAAAACATTCAGTACTTC

v_call: TRBV28
j_call: TRBJ1-5
d_call: -
cdr3_length: 14
clone_size: -
cdr3_aa: CASRTITGNQPQHF
cdr3_nt: TGTGCCAGCAGAACCATAACGGGCAATCAGCCCCAGCATTTT

v_call: TRBV18
j_call: TRBJ2-1
d_call: -
cdr3_length: 11
clone_size: -
cdr3_aa: CASQGYNEQFF
cdr3_nt: TGTGCCAGTCAGGGTTACAATGAGCAGTTCTTC

v_call: TRBV5-1
j_call: TRBJ2-7
d_call: TRBD1
cdr3_length: 13
clone_size: -
cdr3_aa: CASSSGTVYEQYF
cdr3_nt: TGCGCCAGCAGCTCCGGGACAGTCTACGAGCAGTACTTC

v_call: TRBV25-1
j_call: TRBJ2-4
d_call: -
cdr3_length: 15
clone_size: -
cdr3_aa: CASSEWKGPKNIQYF
cdr3_nt: TGTGCCAGCAGTGAATGGAAGGGCCCCAAAAACATTCAGTACTTC

v_call: TRBV10-3
j_call: TRBJ2-5
d_call: -
cdr3_length: 15
clone_size: few
cdr3_aa: CAISESTRGGETQYF
cdr3_nt: TGTGCCATCAGTGAGTCGACCAGGGGAGGAGAGACCCAGTACTTC

v_call: TRBV29-1
j_call: TRBJ1-1
d_call: -
cdr3_length: 15
clone_size: few
cdr3_aa: CSVSFAGTMNTEAFF
cdr3_nt: TGCAGCGTCTCATTCGCCGGGACGATGAACACTGAAGCTTTCTTT